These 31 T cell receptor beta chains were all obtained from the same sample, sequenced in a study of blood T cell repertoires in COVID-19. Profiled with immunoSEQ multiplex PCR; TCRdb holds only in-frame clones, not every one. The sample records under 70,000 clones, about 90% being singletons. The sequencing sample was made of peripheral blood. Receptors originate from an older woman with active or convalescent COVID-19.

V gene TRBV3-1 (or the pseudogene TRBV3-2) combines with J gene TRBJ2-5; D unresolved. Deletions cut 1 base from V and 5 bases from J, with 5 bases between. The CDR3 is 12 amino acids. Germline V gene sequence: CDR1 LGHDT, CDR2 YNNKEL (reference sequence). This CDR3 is CASSQAAETQYF. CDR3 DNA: TGTGCCAGCAGCCAAGCTGCGGAGACCCAGTACTTC.

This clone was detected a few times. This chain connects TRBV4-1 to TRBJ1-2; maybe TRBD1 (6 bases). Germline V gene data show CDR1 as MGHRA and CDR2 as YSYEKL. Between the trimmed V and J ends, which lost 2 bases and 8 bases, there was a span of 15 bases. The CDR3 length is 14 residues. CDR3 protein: CASSQPTGRGGYTF. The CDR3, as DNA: TGCGCCAGCAGCCAACCAACAGGGAGGGGCGGCTACACCTTC.

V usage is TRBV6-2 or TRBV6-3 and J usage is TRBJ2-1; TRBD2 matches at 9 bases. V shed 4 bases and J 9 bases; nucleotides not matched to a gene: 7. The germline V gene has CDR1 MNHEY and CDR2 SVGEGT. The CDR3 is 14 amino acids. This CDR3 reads CASSSLLAGVEQFF. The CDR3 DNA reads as TGTGCCAGCAGTTCCCTCTTAGCGGGAGTTGAGCAGTTCTTC.

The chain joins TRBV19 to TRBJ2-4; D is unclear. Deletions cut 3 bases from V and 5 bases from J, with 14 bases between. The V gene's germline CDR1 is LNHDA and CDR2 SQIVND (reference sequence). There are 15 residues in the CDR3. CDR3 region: CASSIFRRAENIQYF. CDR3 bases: TGTGCCAGTAGTATTTTTAGACGCGCGGAAAACATTCAGTACTTC.

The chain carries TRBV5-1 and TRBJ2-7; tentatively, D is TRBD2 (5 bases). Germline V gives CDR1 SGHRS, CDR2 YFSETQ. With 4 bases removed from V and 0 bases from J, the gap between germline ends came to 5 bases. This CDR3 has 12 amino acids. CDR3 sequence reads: CASSSGSYEQYF. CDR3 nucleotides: TGCGCCAGCAGCAGCGGCTCCTACGAGCAGTACTTC.

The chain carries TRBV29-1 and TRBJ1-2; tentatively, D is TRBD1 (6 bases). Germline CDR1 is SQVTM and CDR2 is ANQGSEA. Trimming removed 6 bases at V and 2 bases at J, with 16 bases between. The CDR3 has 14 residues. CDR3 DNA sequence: TGCAGCGTCCGTCCCGGGACACTCAACTATGGCTACACCTTC. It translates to CSVRPGTLNYGYTF.

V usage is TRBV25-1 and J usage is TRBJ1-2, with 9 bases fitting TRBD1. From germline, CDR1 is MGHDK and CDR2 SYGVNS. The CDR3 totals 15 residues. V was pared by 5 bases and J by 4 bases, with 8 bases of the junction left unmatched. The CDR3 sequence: CASSLPGQGSYGYTF. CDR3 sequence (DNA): TGTGCCAGCAGTCTTCCGGGACAGGGTTCCTATGGCTACACCTTC.

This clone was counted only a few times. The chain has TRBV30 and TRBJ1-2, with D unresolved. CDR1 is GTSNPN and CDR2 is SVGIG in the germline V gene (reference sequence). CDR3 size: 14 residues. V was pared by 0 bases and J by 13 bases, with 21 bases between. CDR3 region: CAWSVYEGRPPGTF. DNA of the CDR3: TGTGCCTGGAGTGTATATGAGGGCCGGCCTCCCGGCACCTTC.

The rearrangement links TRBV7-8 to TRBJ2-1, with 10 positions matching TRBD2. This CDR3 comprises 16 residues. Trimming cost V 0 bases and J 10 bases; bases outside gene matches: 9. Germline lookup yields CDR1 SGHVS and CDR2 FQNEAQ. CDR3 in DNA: TGTGCCAGCAGCTTAGCGCCTAGCGGGAGTCCCACGGAGCAGTTCTTC. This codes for CASSLAPSGSPTEQFF.

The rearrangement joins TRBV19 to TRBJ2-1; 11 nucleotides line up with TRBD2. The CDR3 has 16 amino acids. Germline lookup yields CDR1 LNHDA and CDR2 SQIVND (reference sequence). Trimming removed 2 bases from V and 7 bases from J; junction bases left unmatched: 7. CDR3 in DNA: TGTGCCAGTAGTATAATGGCTTCTAGCGGGAGGAATGAGCAGTTCTTC. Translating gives CASSIMASSGRNEQFF.

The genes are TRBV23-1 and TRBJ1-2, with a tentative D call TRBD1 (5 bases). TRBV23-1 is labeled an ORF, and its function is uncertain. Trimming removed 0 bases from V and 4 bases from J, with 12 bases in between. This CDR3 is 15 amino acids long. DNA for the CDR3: TGCGCCAGCAGTCAATCGGACTGGGGGGTCTATGGCTACACCTTC. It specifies CASSQSDWGVYGYTF.

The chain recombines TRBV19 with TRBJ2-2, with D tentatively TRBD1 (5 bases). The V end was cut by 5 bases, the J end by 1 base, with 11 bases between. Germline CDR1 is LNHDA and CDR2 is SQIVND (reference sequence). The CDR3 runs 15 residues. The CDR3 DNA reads TGTGCCAGTAGTGGTGTCAGGGAGAACACCGGGGAGCTGTTTTTT. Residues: CASSGVRENTGELFF.

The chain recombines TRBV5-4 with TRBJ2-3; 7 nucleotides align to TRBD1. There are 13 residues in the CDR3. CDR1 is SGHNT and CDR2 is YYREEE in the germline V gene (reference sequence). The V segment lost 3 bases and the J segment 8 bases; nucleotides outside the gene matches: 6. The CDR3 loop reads CASSSPAGGTQYF. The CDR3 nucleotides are TGTGCCAGCAGCTCCCCTGCAGGGGGTACGCAGTATTTT.

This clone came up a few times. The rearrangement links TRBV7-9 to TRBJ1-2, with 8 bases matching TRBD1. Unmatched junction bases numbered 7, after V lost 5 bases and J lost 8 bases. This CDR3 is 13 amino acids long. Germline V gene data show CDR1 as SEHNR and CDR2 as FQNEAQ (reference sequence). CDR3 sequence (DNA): TGTGCCAGCAGCAGCGGACAGGGATACGGCTACACCTTC. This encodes CASSSGQGYGYTF.

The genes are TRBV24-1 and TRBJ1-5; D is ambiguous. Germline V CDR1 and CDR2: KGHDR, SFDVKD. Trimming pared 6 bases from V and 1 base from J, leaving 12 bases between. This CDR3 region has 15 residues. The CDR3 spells CATSRLLGSNQPQHF. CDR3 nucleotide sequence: TGTGCCACCAGTAGACTCCTTGGGAGCAATCAGCCCCAGCATTTT.

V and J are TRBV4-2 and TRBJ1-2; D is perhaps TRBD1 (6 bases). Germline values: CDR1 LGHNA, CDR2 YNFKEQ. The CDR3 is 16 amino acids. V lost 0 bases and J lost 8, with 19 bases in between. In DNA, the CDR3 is TGTGCCAGCAGCCAAGATTTAACAGGGCCGGGTGAAGGCTACACCTTC. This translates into CASSQDLTGPGEGYTF.

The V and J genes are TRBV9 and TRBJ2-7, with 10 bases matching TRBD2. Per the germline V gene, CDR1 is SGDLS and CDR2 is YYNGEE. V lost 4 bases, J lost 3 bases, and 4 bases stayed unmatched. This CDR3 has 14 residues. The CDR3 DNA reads TGTGCCAGCAGCCCGGGACTAGCGAACTACGAGCAGTACTTC. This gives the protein CASSPGLANYEQYF. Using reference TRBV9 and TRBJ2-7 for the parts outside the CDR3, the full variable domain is DSGVTQTPKHLITATGQRVTLRCSPRSGDLSVYWYQQSLDQGLQFLIQYYNGEERAKGNILERFSAQQFPDLHSELNLSSLELGDSALYFCASSPGLANYEQYFGPGTRLTVT.

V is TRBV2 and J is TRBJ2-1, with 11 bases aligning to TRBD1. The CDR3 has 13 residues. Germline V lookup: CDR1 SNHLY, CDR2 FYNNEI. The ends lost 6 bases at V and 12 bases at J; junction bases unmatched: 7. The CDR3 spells CASSPDRGPGQFF. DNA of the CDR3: TGTGCCAGCAGCCCGGACAGGGGGCCTGGGCAGTTCTTC. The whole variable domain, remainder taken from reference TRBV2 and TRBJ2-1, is EPEVTQTPSHQVTQMGQEVILRCVPISNHLYFYWYRQILGQKVEFLVSFYNNEISEKSEIFDDQFSVERPDGSNFTLKIRSTKLEDSAMYFCASSPDRGPGQFFGPGTRLTVL.

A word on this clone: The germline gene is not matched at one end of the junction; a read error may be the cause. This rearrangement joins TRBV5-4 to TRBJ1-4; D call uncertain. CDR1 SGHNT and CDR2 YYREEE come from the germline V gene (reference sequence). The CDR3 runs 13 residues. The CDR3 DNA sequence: TGTGCCAGCAAAACGGGAACTACTGAAAAACTGTTTTTT. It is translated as CASKTGTTEKLFF.

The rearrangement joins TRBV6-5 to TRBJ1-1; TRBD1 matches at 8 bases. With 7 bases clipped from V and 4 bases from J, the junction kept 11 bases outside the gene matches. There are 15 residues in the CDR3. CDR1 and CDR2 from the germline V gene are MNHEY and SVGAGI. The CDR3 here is CASTFRGPGSTEAFF. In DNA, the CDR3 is TGTGCCAGCACATTCAGGGGGCCGGGGAGCACTGAAGCTTTCTTT.

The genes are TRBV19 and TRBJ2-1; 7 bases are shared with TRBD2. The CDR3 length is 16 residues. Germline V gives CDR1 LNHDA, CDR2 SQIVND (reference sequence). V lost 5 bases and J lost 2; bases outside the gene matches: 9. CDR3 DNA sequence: TGTGCCAGTAGTGCCGGGGGTAGCGGGCCCTACAATGAGCAGTTCTTC. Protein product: CASSAGGSGPYNEQFF.

The CDR3 protein is CATSRDPLQGSNQPQHF. CDR3 coding DNA: TGTGCCACCAGCAGAGATCCCTTGCAGGGTAGCAATCAGCCCCAGCATTTT. The gene calls are TRBV15 and TRBJ1-5; TRBD1 might be the D (5 bases). This CDR3 is 17 amino acids long. V was pared by 0 bases and J by 0 bases, with 12 bases between. CDR1 is LNHNV and CDR2 is YYDKDF in the germline V gene (reference sequence).

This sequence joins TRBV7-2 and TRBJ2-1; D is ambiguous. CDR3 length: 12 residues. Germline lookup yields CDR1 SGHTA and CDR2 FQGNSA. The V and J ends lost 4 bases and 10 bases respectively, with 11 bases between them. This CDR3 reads CASSSPAREQFF. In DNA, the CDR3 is TGTGCCAGCAGCTCCCCGGCTAGGGAGCAGTTCTTC.

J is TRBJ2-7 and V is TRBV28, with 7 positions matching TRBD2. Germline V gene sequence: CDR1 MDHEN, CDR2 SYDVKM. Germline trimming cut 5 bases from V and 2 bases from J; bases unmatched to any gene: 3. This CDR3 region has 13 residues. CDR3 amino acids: CASSPGGTYEQYF. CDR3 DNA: TGTGCCAGCAGTCCCGGGGGGACCTACGAGCAGTACTTC.

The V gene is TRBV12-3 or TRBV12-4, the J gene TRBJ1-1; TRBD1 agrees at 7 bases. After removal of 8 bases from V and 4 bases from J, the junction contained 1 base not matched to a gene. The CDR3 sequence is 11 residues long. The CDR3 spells CASQGGTEAFF. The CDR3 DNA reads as TGTGCCAGCCAGGGGGGCACTGAAGCTTTCTTT.

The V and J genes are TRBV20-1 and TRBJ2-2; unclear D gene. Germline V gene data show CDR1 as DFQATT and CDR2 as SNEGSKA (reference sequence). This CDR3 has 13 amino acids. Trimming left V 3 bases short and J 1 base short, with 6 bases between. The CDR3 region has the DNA TGCAGTGCTAGTCAGGTGAACACCGGGGAGCTGTTTTTT. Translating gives CSASQVNTGELFF.

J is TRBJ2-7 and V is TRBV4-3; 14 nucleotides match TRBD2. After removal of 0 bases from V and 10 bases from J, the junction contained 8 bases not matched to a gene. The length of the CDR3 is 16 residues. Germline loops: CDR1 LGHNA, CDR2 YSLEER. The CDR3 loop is CASSQDRGLAGVLQYF. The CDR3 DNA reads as TGCGCCAGCAGCCAAGATAGGGGACTAGCGGGAGTTCTCCAGTACTTC.

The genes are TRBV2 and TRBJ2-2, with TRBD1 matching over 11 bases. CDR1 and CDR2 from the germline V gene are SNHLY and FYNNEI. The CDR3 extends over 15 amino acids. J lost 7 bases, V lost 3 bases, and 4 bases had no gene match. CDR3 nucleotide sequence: TGTGCCAGCAGTGATGGGGACAGGGGGAACGGGGAGCTGTTTTTT. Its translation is CASSDGDRGNGELFF.

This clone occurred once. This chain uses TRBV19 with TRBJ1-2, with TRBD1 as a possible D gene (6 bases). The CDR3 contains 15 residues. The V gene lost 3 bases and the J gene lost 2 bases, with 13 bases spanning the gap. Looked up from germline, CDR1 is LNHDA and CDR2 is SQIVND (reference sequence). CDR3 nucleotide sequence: TGTGCCAGTAGTATTTTGGACAGCCGGAACTATGGCTACACCTTC. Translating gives CASSILDSRNYGYTF.

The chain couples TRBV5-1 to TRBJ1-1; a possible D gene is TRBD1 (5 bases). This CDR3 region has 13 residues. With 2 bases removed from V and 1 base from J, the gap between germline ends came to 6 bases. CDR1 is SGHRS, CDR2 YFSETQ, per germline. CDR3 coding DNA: TGCGCCAGCAGCTTCGGACAGAACACTGAAGCTTTCTTT. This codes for CASSFGQNTEAFF.

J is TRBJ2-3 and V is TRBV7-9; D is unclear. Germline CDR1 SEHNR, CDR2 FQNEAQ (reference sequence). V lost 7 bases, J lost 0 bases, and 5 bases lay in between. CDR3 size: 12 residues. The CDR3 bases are TGTGCCAGCACTCAGAGCACAGATACGCAGTATTTT. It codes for CASTQSTDTQYF.